These 24 T cell receptor beta chains were sequenced from one sample in a study of blood T cell repertoires in COVID-19. Data came from immunoSEQ multiplex PCR; TCRdb stores just in-frame clones and leaves some out. The sample lists 240,000 or so clones; roughly 80% were seen once. Sequenced: peripheral blood. Receptors were obtained from an elderly woman with acute or convalescent COVID-19.

The chain uses TRBV9 and TRBJ2-2; 7 nucleotides line up with TRBD1. The CDR3 length is 15 residues. Per germline, CDR1 SGDLS and CDR2 YYNGEE. V lost 3 bases to trimming and J lost 4 bases; unmatched junction nucleotides: 6. CDR3 DNA sequence: TGTGCCAGCAGCGCGATAGGGACAGCCACCGGGGAGCTGTTTTTT. Its protein is CASSAIGTATGELFF. Together with reference TRBV9 and TRBJ2-2, the CDR3 gives the full variable domain: DSGVTQTPKHLITATGQRVTLRCSPRSGDLSVYWYQQSLDQGLQFLIQYYNGEERAKGNILERFSAQQFPDLHSELNLSSLELGDSALYFCASSAIGTATGELFFGEGSRLTVL.

This chain links TRBV5-1 with TRBJ2-7, with D possibly matching TRBD1 (5 bases). The CDR3 extends over 13 amino acids. The V and J ends lost 1 base and 3 bases respectively, with 8 bases between them. The V gene's germline CDR1 is SGHRS and CDR2 YFSETQ. CDR3 nucleotides: TGCGCCAGCAGCTTGCCAGGGATCTACGAGCAGTACTTC. Its protein is CASSLPGIYEQYF.

This chain connects TRBV28 to TRBJ1-1; D is uncertain. CDR1 and CDR2 from the germline V gene are MDHEN and SYDVKM. The CDR3 extends over 13 amino acids. Trimming removed 2 bases at V and 5 bases at J, with 9 bases between. The CDR3 DNA reads as TGTGCCAGCAGTTTAAGGCAGACAACTGAAGCTTTCTTT. It specifies CASSLRQTTEAFF.

V and J are TRBV28 and TRBJ1-2; 7 bases map to TRBD1. Germline CDR1 reads MDHEN; CDR2 reads SYDVKM. V was clipped by 5 bases and J by 6 bases; unmatched bases: 12. The CDR3 runs 15 residues. The DNA for the CDR3 is TGTGCCAGCAGTCCATGGGACAGACAGCTACATGGCTACACCTTC. It is translated as CASSPWDRQLHGYTF.

This clone was observed a single time. Different DNA sequences within this sample yield the same CDR3. This sequence joins TRBV29-1 and TRBJ1-3, with TRBD1 identical over 10 bases. The CDR3 consists of 13 residues. Germline values: CDR1 SQVTM, CDR2 ANQGSEA. Trimming cost V 6 bases and J 2 bases; bases outside gene matches: 1. The CDR3 protein is CSVGQGTGNTIYF. DNA for the CDR3: TGCAGCGTGGGACAGGGGACTGGAAACACCATATATTTT.

The sample holds one count of this clone. This chain joins TRBV28 and TRBJ1-3; TRBD1 matches 7 bases. Trimming cost V 5 bases and J 2 bases; bases outside gene matches: 12. Germline lookup yields CDR1 MDHEN and CDR2 SYDVKM. This CDR3 comprises 17 residues. The CDR3 here is CASSTSDRVKAGNTIYF. The CDR3 DNA sequence: TGTGCCAGCAGTACCAGCGACAGGGTTAAGGCTGGAAACACCATATATTTT.

The CDR3 coding sequence is TGTGCCAGCAGGGGGACTAGCGGGGTTACCTACGAGCAGTACTTC. It specifies CASRGTSGVTYEQYF. V gene TRBV28 combines with J gene TRBJ2-7, with 13 positions matching TRBD2. The CDR3 runs to 15 residues. The germline V gene has CDR1 MDHEN and CDR2 SYDVKM. V gave up 6 bases and J gave up 2 bases; unmatched junction bases: 4.

The V gene is TRBV19, the J gene TRBJ1-2, with D possibly matching TRBD1 (6 bases). Between the trimmed V and J ends, which lost 6 bases and 4 bases, there was a span of 9 bases. Looked up from germline, CDR1 is LNHDA and CDR2 is SQIVND (reference sequence). The CDR3 is made up of 12 amino acids. The CDR3 DNA is TGTGCCAGTAGCACGGACAGCTATGGCTACACCTTC. Its protein is CASSTDSYGYTF. Drawing the rest from reference TRBV19 and TRBJ1-2, the complete variable domain is DGGITQSPKYLFRKEGQNVTLSCEQNLNHDAMYWYRQDPGQGLRLIYYSQIVNDFQKGDIAEGYSVSREKKESFPLTVTSAQKNPTAFYLCASSTDSYGYTFGSGTRLTVV.

The chain has TRBV6-5 and TRBJ1-4; tentative D call: TRBD1 (6 bases). CDR3 length: 14 amino acids. Germline CDR1 MNHEY, CDR2 SVGAGI. Trimming left V 8 bases short and J 0 bases short, with 10 bases between. This CDR3 is CASVGQSTNEKLFF. The CDR3 DNA sequence: TGTGCCAGCGTCGGACAGTCAACTAATGAAAAACTGTTTTTT.

The V gene is TRBV13, the J gene TRBJ1-4, with TRBD1 matching 8 bases. The germline V gene encodes CDR1 PRHDT and CDR2 FYEKMQ (reference sequence). Trimming at V came to 7 bases and at J to 3 bases, leaving 10 bases not matched to a gene. CDR3 size: 16 residues. CDR3: CASTTGTGSANEKLFF. The CDR3 DNA is TGTGCCAGCACCACCGGGACAGGTTCGGCTAATGAAAAACTGTTTTTT.

The chain combines TRBV5-6 with TRBJ2-7, with D maybe TRBD1 (5 bases). CDR1 and CDR2 from the germline V gene are SGHDT and YYEEEE. The CDR3 consists of 13 residues. V lost 1 base and J 0 bases, leaving 5 bases between the germline ends. The CDR3 loop is CASSLRGSYEQYF. The CDR3 DNA sequence: TGTGCCAGCAGCTTGAGGGGCTCCTACGAGCAGTACTTC.

The chain uses TRBV27 and TRBJ2-5; D unresolved. Germline assignment: CDR1 MNHEY and CDR2 SMNVEV (reference sequence). The V and J ends lost 9 bases and 5 bases respectively, with 16 bases between them. This CDR3 contains 13 residues. CDR3 residues: CASPTGFEETQYF. The CDR3 region has the DNA TGTGCCAGTCCTACGGGTTTCGAGGAGACCCAGTACTTC.

The chain is built from TRBV7-2 and TRBJ1-2, with unresolved D. This CDR3 has 12 amino acids. The germline V gene encodes CDR1 SGHTA and CDR2 FQGNSA. The ends were cut back, 4 bases at V and 7 bases at J, with 10 bases in the middle. For the CDR3, the DNA is TGTGCCAGCAGCTCAGACATGGGTGGCTACACCTTC. It encodes CASSSDMGGYTF.

With respect to this clone: Other DNA variants within this sample encode the same CDR3. The gene calls are TRBV2 and TRBJ1-1, with D maybe TRBD1 (5 bases). CDR3 size: 13 residues. Between the trimmed V and J ends, which lost 2 bases and 5 bases, there was a span of 9 bases. Germline-derived CDR1 and CDR2 are SNHLY and FYNNEI. DNA for the CDR3: TGTGCCAGCAGTGAACGTGGGGGGACTGAAGCTTTCTTT. It is translated as CASSERGGTEAFF.

In this sample, this clone turned up a few times. The chain uses TRBV11-2 and TRBJ1-6; D is possibly TRBD1 (6 bases). V was clipped by 2 bases and J by 3 bases, with 14 bases between them. The CDR3 contains 17 residues. In germline, CDR1 is SGHAT, CDR2 FQNNGV. The CDR3 coding sequence is TGTGCCAGCAGCTTACAATGGACAGAACTCTATAATTCACCCCTCCACTTT. This sequence encodes CASSLQWTELYNSPLHF.

V gene TRBV7-2 combines with J gene TRBJ2-7; 8 bases are shared with TRBD1. The V segment lost 5 bases and the J segment 6 bases; nucleotides outside the gene matches: 12. Germline loops: CDR1 SGHTA, CDR2 FQGNSA. The CDR3 has 15 residues. The CDR3 coding sequence is TGTGCCAGCAGCGATACCGGGACAGGAGGCCTCGAGCAGTACTTC. Amino acids: CASSDTGTGGLEQYF. Filled out from reference TRBV7-2 and TRBJ2-7, the complete variable domain reads GAGVSQSPSNKVTEKGKDVELRCDPISGHTALYWYRQSLGQGLEFLIYFQGNSAPDKSGLPSDRFSAERTGGSVSTLTIQRTQQEDSAVYLCASSDTGTGGLEQYFGPGTRLTVT.

This chain connects TRBV10-3 to TRBJ2-5, with a possible D match to TRBD1 (6 bases). The V end was cut by 2 bases, the J end by 6 bases, with 7 bases between. Germline V lookup: CDR1 ENHRY, CDR2 SYGVKD. The CDR3 has 12 residues. CDR3 DNA sequence: TGTGCCATCAGTGAGGGGGACAAGACCCAGTACTTC. Its translation is CAISEGDKTQYF.

V gene TRBV3-1 (or the pseudogene TRBV3-2) combines with J gene TRBJ2-1, with 8 bases aligning to TRBD1. The J segment lost 6 bases and the V segment lost 4 bases, leaving 8 bases of the junction unmatched. The germline gives CDR1 LGHDT, CDR2 YNNKEL (reference sequence). This CDR3 has 15 amino acids. For the CDR3, the DNA is TGTGCCAGCAGCCGCCCCGGACAGGGTCGCAATGAGCAGTTCTTC. It yields the protein CASSRPGQGRNEQFF.

Judged by abundance, this clone is medium-sized. The chain employs TRBV29-1 and TRBJ2-3; D is ambiguous. The germline V gene encodes CDR1 SQVTM and CDR2 ANQGSEA. V lost 7 bases to trimming and J lost 3 bases, with 11 bases between them. The CDR3 is 12 residues long. In nucleotides, the CDR3 is TGCAGCGGCGGATTTAGAACAGATACGCAGTATTTT. It is translated as CSGGFRTDTQYF.

The V gene is TRBV15, the J gene TRBJ2-3; 7 nucleotides line up with TRBD2. Trimming at V came to 0 bases and at J to 2 bases, leaving 5 bases not matched to a gene. The CDR3 totals 16 residues. Germline assignment: CDR1 LNHNV and CDR2 YYDKDF (reference sequence). The CDR3 DNA reads as TGTGCCACCAGCAGAGATCGGGGACTAACCACAGATACGCAGTATTTT. Translated: CATSRDRGLTTDTQYF.

The chain carries TRBV19 and TRBJ1-4; unclear D gene. V dropped 10 bases and J dropped 0 bases, with 15 bases sitting between them. The germline CDR1 and CDR2 sequences are LNHDA and SQIVND (reference sequence). The CDR3 covers 15 residues. CDR3 loop: CATRSGSTTNEKLFF. The CDR3 DNA sequence: TGTGCCACGCGGAGCGGCAGCACAACTAATGAAAAACTGTTTTTT.

The CDR3 here is CASSYSRGGGYTF. DNA of the CDR3: TGTGCCAGCAGTTACTCAAGGGGTGGTGGCTACACCTTC. The gene calls are TRBV6-5 and TRBJ1-2, with D tentatively TRBD1 (5 bases). Trimming took off 0 bases at V and 7 bases at J, with 9 bases between the two ends. In germline, CDR1 is MNHEY, CDR2 SVGAGI. This CDR3 contains 13 residues.

The chain recombines TRBV18 with TRBJ1-5; 8 bases fit TRBD1. This CDR3 is 15 amino acids long. J lost 7 bases, V lost 3 bases, and 8 bases had no gene match. CDR1 is KGHSH, CDR2 LQKENI, per germline. In nucleotides, the CDR3 is TGTGCCAGCTCACCCCAGGGGGCTTCGGGACAGCCCCAGCATTTT. Its translation is CASSPQGASGQPQHF.

This chain joins TRBV5-6 and TRBJ1-5; no definite D call. V was cut by 0 bases and J by 3 bases, with 10 bases left in between. Germline CDR1 reads SGHDT; CDR2 reads YYEEEE. The CDR3 spans 15 residues. The CDR3 bases are TGTGCCAGCAGCTTGGGGGCAGGTCTCAATCAGCCCCAGCATTTT. Translation: CASSLGAGLNQPQHF.